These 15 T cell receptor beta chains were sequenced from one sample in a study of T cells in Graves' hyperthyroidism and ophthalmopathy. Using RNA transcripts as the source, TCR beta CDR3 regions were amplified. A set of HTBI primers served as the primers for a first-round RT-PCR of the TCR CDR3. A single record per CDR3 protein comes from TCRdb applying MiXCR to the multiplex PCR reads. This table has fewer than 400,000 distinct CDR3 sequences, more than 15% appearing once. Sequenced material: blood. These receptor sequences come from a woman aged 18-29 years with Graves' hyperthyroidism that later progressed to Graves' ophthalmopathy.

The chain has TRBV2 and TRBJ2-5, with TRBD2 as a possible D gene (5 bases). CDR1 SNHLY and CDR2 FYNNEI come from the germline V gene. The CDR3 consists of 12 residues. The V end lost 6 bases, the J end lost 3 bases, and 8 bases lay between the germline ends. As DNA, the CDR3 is TGTGCCAGCAGGGCAGCGGAAGAGACCCAGTACTTC. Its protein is CASRAAEETQYF.

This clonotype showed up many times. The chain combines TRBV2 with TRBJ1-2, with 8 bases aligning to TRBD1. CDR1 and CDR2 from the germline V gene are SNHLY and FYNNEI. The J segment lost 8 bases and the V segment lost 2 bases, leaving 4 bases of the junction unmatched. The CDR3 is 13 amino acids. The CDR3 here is CASSEPTGEGYTF. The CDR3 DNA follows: TGTGCCAGCAGTGAACCGACAGGGGAAGGCTACACCTTC.

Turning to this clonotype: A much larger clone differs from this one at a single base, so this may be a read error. CDR3 in DNA: TGTGCCAACCGGCCGAGCGGAAGCACAGATACGCAGTATTTT. Protein sequence: CANRPSGSTDTQYF. V usage is TRBV7-9 and J usage is TRBJ2-3; tentatively, D is TRBD2 (5 bases). Germline CDR1 is SEHNR and CDR2 is FQNEAQ (reference sequence). Trimming left V 10 bases short and J 0 bases short, with 14 bases between. The CDR3 consists of 14 residues.

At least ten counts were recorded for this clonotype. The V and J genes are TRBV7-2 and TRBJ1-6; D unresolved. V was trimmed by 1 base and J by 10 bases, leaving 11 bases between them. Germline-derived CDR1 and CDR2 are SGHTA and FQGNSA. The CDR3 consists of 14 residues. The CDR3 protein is CASSLGASGSPLHF. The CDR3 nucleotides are TGTGCCAGCAGCTTAGGGGCTTCTGGGTCACCCCTCCACTTT.

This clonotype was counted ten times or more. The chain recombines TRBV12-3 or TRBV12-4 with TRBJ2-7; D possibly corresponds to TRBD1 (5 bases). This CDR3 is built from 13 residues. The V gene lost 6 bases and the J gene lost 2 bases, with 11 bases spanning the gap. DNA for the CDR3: TGTGCCAGCAGCCCCAGGGTGCCCTACGAGCAGTACTTC. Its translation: CASSPRVPYEQYF.

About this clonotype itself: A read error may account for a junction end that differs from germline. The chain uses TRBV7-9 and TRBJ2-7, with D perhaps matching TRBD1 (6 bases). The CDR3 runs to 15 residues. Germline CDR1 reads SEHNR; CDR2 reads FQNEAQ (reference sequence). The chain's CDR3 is CTSSLDTGTPYEQYF. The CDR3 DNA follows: TGTACCAGCAGCTTAGACACAGGGACCCCCTACGAGCAGTACTTC.

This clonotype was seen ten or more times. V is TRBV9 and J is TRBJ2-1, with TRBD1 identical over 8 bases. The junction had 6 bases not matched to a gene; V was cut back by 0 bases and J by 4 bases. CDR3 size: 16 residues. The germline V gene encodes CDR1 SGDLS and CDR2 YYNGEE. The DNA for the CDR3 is TGTGCCAGCAGCGTAGATGGGACAGGCGTTTACAATGAGCAGTTCTTC. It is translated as CASSVDGTGVYNEQFF.

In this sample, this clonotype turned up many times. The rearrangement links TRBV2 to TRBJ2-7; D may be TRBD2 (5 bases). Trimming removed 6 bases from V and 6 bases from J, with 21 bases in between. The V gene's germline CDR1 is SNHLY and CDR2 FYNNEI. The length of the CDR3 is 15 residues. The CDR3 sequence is CASSQNLGVGAEQYF. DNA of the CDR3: TGTGCCAGCAGCCAAAACCTCGGGGTCGGAGCCGAGCAGTACTTC.

The CDR3 loop reads CASSKTASSEKLFF. In DNA, the CDR3 is TGTGCCAGCAGCAAGACAGCGAGCAGTGAAAAACTGTTTTTT. V usage is TRBV5-4 and J usage is TRBJ1-4; a weak D match, TRBD1 (5 bases). This CDR3 region has 14 residues. V was cut by 4 bases and J by 7 bases, with 14 bases left in between. CDR1 SGHNT and CDR2 YYREEE come from the germline V gene (reference sequence).

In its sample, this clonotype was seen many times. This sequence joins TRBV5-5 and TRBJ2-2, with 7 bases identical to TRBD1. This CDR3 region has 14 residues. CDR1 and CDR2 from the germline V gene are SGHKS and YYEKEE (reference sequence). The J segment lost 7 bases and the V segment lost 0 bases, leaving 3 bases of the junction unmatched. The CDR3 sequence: CASSLVGGSGELFF. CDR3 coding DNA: TGTGCCAGCAGCTTGGTAGGGGGCAGCGGGGAGCTGTTTTTT.

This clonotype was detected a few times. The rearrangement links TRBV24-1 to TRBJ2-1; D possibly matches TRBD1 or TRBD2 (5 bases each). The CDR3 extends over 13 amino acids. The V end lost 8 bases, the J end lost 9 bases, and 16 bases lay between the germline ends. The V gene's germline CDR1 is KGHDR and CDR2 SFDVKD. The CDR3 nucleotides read TGTGCCACCAAGTATAACAGGAGGACTGAGCAGTTCTTC. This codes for CATKYNRRTEQFF.

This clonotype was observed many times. The DNA of the CDR3 is TGCAGTGCTCCTAGCGGGAGTTCCTACAATGAGCAGTTCTTC. Translation gives CSAPSGSSYNEQFF. This rearrangement joins TRBV20-1 to TRBJ2-1; 10 nucleotides line up with TRBD2. The CDR3 extends over 14 amino acids. The V and J ends lost 5 bases and 1 base, in that order; junction bases with no gene match: 2. Per germline, CDR1 DFQATT and CDR2 SNEGSKA (reference sequence).

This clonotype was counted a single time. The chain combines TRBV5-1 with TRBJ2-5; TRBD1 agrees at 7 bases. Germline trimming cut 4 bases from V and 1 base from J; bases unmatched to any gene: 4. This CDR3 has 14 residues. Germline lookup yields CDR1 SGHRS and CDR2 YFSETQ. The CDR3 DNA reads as TGCGCCAGCAGCGTGGACAGGTCCCAAGAGACCCAGTACTTC. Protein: CASSVDRSQETQYF.

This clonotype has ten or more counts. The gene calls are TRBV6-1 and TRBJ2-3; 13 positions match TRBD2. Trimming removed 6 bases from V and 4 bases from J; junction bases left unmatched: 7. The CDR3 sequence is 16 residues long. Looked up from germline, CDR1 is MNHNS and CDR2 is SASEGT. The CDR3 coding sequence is TGTGCCAGCAGCCACCGGACTAGCGGGAGTCCAGATACGCAGTATTTT. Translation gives CASSHRTSGSPDTQYF.

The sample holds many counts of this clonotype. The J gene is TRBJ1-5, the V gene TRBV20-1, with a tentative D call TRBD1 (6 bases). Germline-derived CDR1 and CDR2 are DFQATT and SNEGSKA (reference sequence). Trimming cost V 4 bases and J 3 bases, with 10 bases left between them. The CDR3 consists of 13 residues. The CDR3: CSANPGVNQPQHF. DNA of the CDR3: TGCAGTGCTAACCCAGGGGTCAATCAGCCCCAGCATTTT.